A single sample gave rise to the 5 T cell receptor beta chains below, sequenced in a study of shared clonotypes between healthy human individuals. Produced via immunoSEQ multiplex PCR; TCRdb's table is partial and in-frame only. The top ten hold more than 0.95% of the sample, which has some 2.1 million clones, around 96% seen once. CD45RO-negative cells were positively selected for CCR7, leaving out terminally differentiated effector memory CD45RA+ cells. The sample was naive CD8+ T cells sorted from blood. The source of these receptors is a young man in good health.

As to this clone: Given a much more abundant clone one base away, this may be a read error. Other DNA sequences in the sample encode the same CDR3. V usage is TRBV7-9 and J usage is TRBJ1-5; D remains unclear. The ends were cut back, 4 bases at V and 2 bases at J, with 3 bases in the middle. The length of the CDR3 is 12 residues. From germline, CDR1 is SEHNR and CDR2 FQNEAQ (reference sequence). For the CDR3, the DNA is TGTGCCAGCAGCTCAGGCAATCAGCCCCAGCATTTT. It codes for CASSSGNQPQHF.

Concerning this clone itself: The identical CDR3 is also encoded by other nucleotide sequences in the sample. The chain combines TRBV2 with TRBJ2-7; unclear D gene. CDR3 size: 12 residues. Per germline, CDR1 SNHLY and CDR2 FYNNEI. V gave up 5 bases and J gave up 4 bases, with 9 bases separating them. In DNA, the CDR3 is TGTGCCAGCAGTCCCGAATCTTACGAGCAGTACTTC. This sequence encodes CASSPESYEQYF.

The chain recombines TRBV2 with TRBJ2-7, with a possible D match to TRBD1 (6 bases). Trimming left V 7 bases short and J 3 bases short, with 19 bases between. Per the germline V gene, CDR1 is SNHLY and CDR2 is FYNNEI. The CDR3 spans 15 residues. This CDR3 reads CASTGGQGLDYEQYF. The CDR3 bases are TGTGCCAGCACCGGAGGCCAGGGGCTAGACTACGAGCAGTACTTC.

This sequence joins TRBV2 and TRBJ2-7; D perhaps matches TRBD1 (6 bases). V was cut by 7 bases and J by 4 bases, with 17 bases left in between. The germline V gene has CDR1 SNHLY and CDR2 FYNNEI. The CDR3 loop spans 14 amino acids. The CDR3 here is CASIHRDKPYEQYF. In nucleotides, the CDR3 is TGTGCCAGCATCCACCGGGACAAACCTTACGAGCAGTACTTC.

The J gene is TRBJ2-1, the V gene TRBV28; D possibly corresponds to TRBD2 (7 bases). V gave up 3 bases and J gave up 6 bases, with 12 bases separating them. Germline-derived CDR1 and CDR2 are MDHEN and SYDVKM. The CDR3 is made up of 14 amino acids. The CDR3 nucleotides are TGTGCCAGCAGTTTGACGGGGGGCTCCAATGAGCAGTTCTTC. The encoded protein is CASSLTGGSNEQFF.